This record looks at one T cell receptor beta chain sequence and its context. The data were taken from a study of blood T cell repertoires in COVID-19. Profiling relied on immunoSEQ multiplex PCR, and the TCRdb table lists in-frame clones only, not all of them. The repertoire holds about 250,000 clones, with approximately 82% as singletons. From germline, CDR1 is SGHRS and CDR2 YFSETQ. V was clipped by 4 bases and J by 4 bases; unmatched bases: 6. This CDR3 is 14 amino acids long. V and J are TRBV5-1 and TRBJ1-2; the match to TRBD1 covers 8 bases. The sequencing sample was made of peripheral blood. The receptor's source is a woman older than 75 with active or convalescent COVID-19. CDR3 region: CASSAGQGLYGYTF. The CDR3 DNA is TGCGCCAGCAGCGCCGGACAGGGACTCTATGGCTACACCTTC. Full variable domain (missing parts from reference TRBV5-1 and TRBJ1-2): KAGVTQTPRYLIKTRGQQVTLSCSPISGHRSVSWYQQTPGQGLQFLFEYFSETQRNKGNFPGRFSGRQFSNSRSEMNVSTLELGDSALYLCASSAGQGLYGYTFGSGTRLTVV.